Below, 9 T cell receptor beta chains from the same sample are listed, as sequenced in a study of molecular identifiers for immune sequencing clone quantification. Each CDR3 protein gets one entry after TCRdb re-called the PCR reads with MiXCR. The sample has approximately 500,000 distinct CDR3 sequences, roughly a fifth seen once; the top ten hold around 0.84%. Sequenced sample: naive CD8+ T cells from blood, with Jurkat cell RNA spiked in. The subset is: FACS-sorted CD8+CD4-CCR7+CD45RA+ naive T cells. The origin of the receptors is a human donor in good health. Some libraries in this study had Jurkat cell RNA spiked in.

A few counts support this clonotype. The chain uses TRBV7-2 and TRBJ2-7; D perhaps matches TRBD1 (7 bases). V lost 5 bases and J lost 2, with 16 bases in between. CDR3 size: 15 residues. From germline, CDR1 is SGHTA and CDR2 FQGNSA. The CDR3 sequence: CASSEGTAGAYEQYF. In DNA, the CDR3 is TGTGCCAGCAGCGAAGGGACAGCGGGCGCCTACGAGCAGTACTTC.

The gene calls are TRBV4-3 and TRBJ2-2; D ambiguous. The V and J ends lost 0 bases and 3 bases respectively, with 5 bases between them. The CDR3 loop spans 14 amino acids. Germline V gene sequence: CDR1 LGHNA, CDR2 YSLEER. CDR3 sequence reads: CASSQDWDTGELFF. The CDR3 DNA reads as TGCGCCAGCAGCCAAGATTGGGACACCGGGGAGCTGTTTTTT.

This clonotype was found many times. The chain recombines TRBV7-2 with TRBJ2-5; D might be TRBD2 (6 bases). The CDR3 loop spans 15 amino acids. Germline V gene sequence: CDR1 SGHTA, CDR2 FQGNSA. The ends were cut back, 5 bases at V and 0 bases at J, with 13 bases in the middle. The CDR3 protein is CASSLGSQYQETQYF. The CDR3 DNA reads TGTGCCAGCAGCCTCGGGAGCCAGTACCAAGAGACCCAGTACTTC.

This rearrangement joins TRBV7-9 to TRBJ1-4, with TRBD1 matching over 10 bases. In germline, CDR1 is SEHNR, CDR2 FQNEAQ (reference sequence). V dropped 6 bases and J dropped 7; count of bases not matched to a gene: 5. The CDR3 contains 14 residues. The CDR3, as DNA: TGTGCCAGCAGTCGACAGGGGGCAGGTGAAAAACTGTTTTTT. It yields the protein CASSRQGAGEKLFF. Filled out from reference TRBV7-9 and TRBJ1-4, the complete variable domain reads DTGVSQNPRHKITKRGQNVTFRCDPISEHNRLYWYRQTLGQGPEFLTYFQNEAQLEKSRLLSDRFSAERPKGSFSTLEIQRTEQGDSAMYLCASSRQGAGEKLFFGSGTQLSVL.

This clonotype was observed a few times. The chain links TRBV6-1 to TRBJ2-5; D unclear. Trimming shortened V by 2 bases and J by 2 bases, and 6 bases separated the two germline ends. This CDR3 has 13 amino acids. CDR1 and CDR2 (germline): MNHNS, SASEGT. The CDR3 coding sequence is TGTGCCAGCAGTGAATTGCGGCAAGAGACCCAGTACTTC. It translates to CASSELRQETQYF.

The chain links TRBV6-2 or TRBV6-3 to TRBJ2-7, with D possibly being TRBD1 (6 bases). Germline V CDR1 and CDR2: MNHEY, SVGEGT. Trimming took off 5 bases at V and 4 bases at J, with 12 bases between the two ends. This CDR3 spans 13 amino acids. CDR3 residues: CASSNRERYEQYF. The CDR3 region has the DNA TGTGCCAGCAGTAACAGGGAGCGTTACGAGCAGTACTTC.

Regarding this clonotype: Being one base from a much bigger clone, this may be a read error. The chain carries TRBV6-2 or TRBV6-3 and TRBJ1-5, with D maybe TRBD1 (5 bases). The V end was cut by 7 bases, the J end by 5 bases, with 12 bases between. CDR1 is MNHEY and CDR2 is SVGEGT in the germline V gene. The CDR3 consists of 13 residues. Here the CDR3 reads CASKETEYQPQHF. In nucleotides, the CDR3 is TGTGCCAGCAAGGAGACAGAATATCAGCCCCAGCATTTT.

The CDR3 is CASSYSKGGDQPQHF. The CDR3 coding sequence is TGTGCCAGCAGTTACTCGAAAGGGGGCGATCAGCCCCAGCATTTT. The genes are TRBV6-5 and TRBJ1-5; 7 nucleotides align to TRBD1. CDR1 and CDR2 (germline): MNHEY, SVGAGI. The CDR3 runs 15 residues. Losses at the gene ends were 0 bases for V and 5 bases for J; bases not matched to a gene: 4.

This clonotype has at least ten counts. The rearrangement joins TRBV20-1 to TRBJ2-7; 7 nucleotides agree with TRBD2. This CDR3 is 13 amino acids long. Germline lookup yields CDR1 DFQATT and CDR2 SNEGSKA (reference sequence). V lost 6 bases and J lost 0; bases outside the gene matches: 5. The CDR3 nucleotides are TGCAGTGCCCGGGGGGACGTCTCCTACGAGCAGTACTTC. It yields the protein CSARGDVSYEQYF.